This is a list of T cell receptor beta chains from one sample in a study of blood T cell repertoires in COVID-19. Measured with immunoSEQ multiplex PCR; TCRdb has only the in-frame clones, and not every one. The sample includes about 210,000 clones, about 81% of them seen just once. Input material: peripheral blood. The receptors stem from a woman in her seventies with COVID-19, enrolled during active disease. CDR3s include the opening cysteine and the closing phenylalanine or tryptophan.

TRBJ2-5 TRBV29-1 CSVTYRGRRLAGVGERETQYF
TRBJ2-7 TRBV27 CASGTSGGLYEQYF
TRBJ2-2 TRBV11-2 CASSLAGTGELFF
TRBJ2-6 TRBV5-1 CASSPPSSGANVLTF
TRBJ1-6 TRBV5-1 CASWTGQGQNSPLHF
TRBJ1-6 TRBV28 CASLFPRSGNEGSPLHF
TRBJ2-7 TRBV27 CASHSGSVGQIIREQYF
TRBJ2-1 TRBV30 CACLSDWNNEQFF
TRBJ1-2 TRBV30 CAWSRQGLSGYTF
TRBJ2-7 TRBV29-1 CSAGHQAYEQYF
TRBJ1-1 TRBV29-1 CSVLRDRMNTEAFF
TRBJ2-3 TRBV28 CASSLPLHVTGGSSPSITDTQYF
TRBJ1-3 TRBV11-2 CASSRGPNSGNTIYF
TRBJ2-7 TRBV5-1 CASSLVPQTASYEQYF
TRBJ2-1 TRBV7-2 CASTRITGTSGSNEQFF
TRBJ2-1 TRBV7-7 CASRGTGTHLYNEQFF
TRBJ2-7 TRBV30 CAIGTLIYEQYF
TRBJ2-7 TRBV11-3 CASSWTYRGEQYF
TRBJ1-1 TRBV11-3 CASSLDPTATEAFF
TRBJ1-6 TRBV15 CATSRGGRAGSPLHF
TRBJ2-3 TRBV27 CASSFSGRNTDTQYF
TRBJ2-1 TRBV24-1 CATRPSGSSYNEQFF
TRBJ2-3 TRBV27 CAARLAGGDTQYF
TRBJ2-7 TRBV27 CASSFRLTAAVFYEQYF
TRBJ2-5 TRBV28 CASRSTGGAGETQYF
TRBJ1-6 TRBV28 CASSPPSGDSPLHF
TRBJ2-1 TRBV6-2/TRBV6-3 CASSYEGGRWDEQFF
TRBJ1-5 TRBV3-1/TRBV3-2 CASSQDHRQKNQPQHF
TRBJ1-1 TRBV6-5 CASRSGQLENTEAFF